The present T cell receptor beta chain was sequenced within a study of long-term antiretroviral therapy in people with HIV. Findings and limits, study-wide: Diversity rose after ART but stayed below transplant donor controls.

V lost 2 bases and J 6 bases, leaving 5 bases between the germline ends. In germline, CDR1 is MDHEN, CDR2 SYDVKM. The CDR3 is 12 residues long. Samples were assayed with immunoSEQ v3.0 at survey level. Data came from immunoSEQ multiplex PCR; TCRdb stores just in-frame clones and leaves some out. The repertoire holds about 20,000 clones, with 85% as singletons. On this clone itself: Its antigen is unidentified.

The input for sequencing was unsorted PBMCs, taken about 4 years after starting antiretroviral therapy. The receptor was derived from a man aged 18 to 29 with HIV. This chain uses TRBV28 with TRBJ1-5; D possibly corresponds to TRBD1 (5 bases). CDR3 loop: CASSLGGQPQHF. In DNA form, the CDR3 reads TGTGCCAGCAGTTTAGGGGGTCAGCCCCAGCATTTT. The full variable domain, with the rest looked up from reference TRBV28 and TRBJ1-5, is DVKVTQSSRYLVKRTGEKVFLECVQDMDHENMFWYRQDPGLGLRLIYFSYDVKMKEKGDIPEGYSVSREKKERFSLILESASTNQTSMYLCASSLGGQPQHFGDGTRLSIL.